These T cell receptor beta chains were read from a single sample in a study of PD-1 blockade in mismatch repair-deficient tumors. The data were produced by immunoSEQ multiplex PCR, yet TCRdb's version contains in-frame clones alone and is incomplete. The sample carries about 110,000 clones, 60% to 85% recorded once. Here the sequenced sample was peripheral blood, taken more than 58 weeks after starting pembrolizumab. These receptors were collected from an adult with mismatch repair-deficient cancer. Each CDR3 is given with its conserved first and last residue. The order of the fields is CDR3 DNA, CDR3 protein, J gene, V gene, D gene, clone size. D genes are given only for firm matches. Where a row states a size, it is once, few, many or the class of an expanded clone; other rows omit it.

DNA: TGTGCCAGCAGATTAGGACTAGCGGGAGGGGATGAGCAGTTCTTC; CDR3: CASRLGLAGGDEQFF; J: TRBJ2-1; V: TRBV5-8; D: TRBD2; size: -
DNA: TGTGCTAGCAGCTTTGGGACTAGCGGGAGTATGCAGACCCAGTACTTC; CDR3: CASSFGTSGSMQTQYF; J: TRBJ2-5; V: TRBV7-7; D: TRBD2; size: few
DNA: TGTGCCAGCAGCGTTGTTAGCAGGACAGATACGCAGTATTTT; CDR3: CASSVVSRTDTQYF; J: TRBJ2-3; V: TRBV9; D: -; size: -
DNA: TGCGCCAGCAGCCCAGCTGGACAGAAAAAAATGAACACTGAAGCTTTCTTT; CDR3: CASSPAGQKKMNTEAFF; J: TRBJ1-1; V: TRBV4-1; D: -; size: -
DNA: TGTGCCAGCAGCAATGGGATCAATCAGCCCCAGCATTTT; CDR3: CASSNGINQPQHF; J: TRBJ1-5; V: TRBV7-2; D: -; size: -
DNA: TGTGCCAGCAGCCGTGATTCTGGCGGAATAAACAATGAGCAGTTCTTC; CDR3: CASSRDSGGINNEQFF; J: TRBJ2-1; V: TRBV7-9; D: -; size: -
DNA: TGTGCCAGCAGCCAAGCAGAAGCAACTAATGAAAAACTGTTTTTT; CDR3: CASSQAEATNEKLFF; J: TRBJ1-4; V: TRBV9; D: -; size: -
DNA: TGCAGCGTTGAAGGCCTTGAGAGTGGGGGAGGGCCGTCGGATACGCAGTATTTT; CDR3: CSVEGLESGGGPSDTQYF; J: TRBJ2-3; V: TRBV29-1; D: TRBD2; size: -
DNA: TGTGCCAGCAGTTGGGGGAGTGGCACTGAAGCTTTCTTT; CDR3: CASSWGSGTEAFF; J: TRBJ1-1; V: TRBV27; D: -; size: many
DNA: TGCGCCAGCAGCCAAGATTCCCAAATGGAGACCCAGTACTTC; CDR3: CASSQDSQMETQYF; J: TRBJ2-5; V: TRBV4-1; D: -; size: -
DNA: TGTGCCAGCAGCTTAACAGGACAGAGCTACGAGCAGTACTTC; CDR3: CASSLTGQSYEQYF; J: TRBJ2-7; V: TRBV7-9; D: -; size: -
DNA: TGTGCCAGCAGTGACTCTCCCGGGACAGGGAATGGCTACACCTTC; CDR3: CASSDSPGTGNGYTF; J: TRBJ1-2; V: TRBV6-4; D: TRBD1; size: -
DNA: TGTGCCAGCAGCCAAGATCGGGGGGGAAGGGGATGGAATGAGCAGTTCTTC; CDR3: CASSQDRGGRGWNEQFF; J: TRBJ2-1; V: TRBV14; D: TRBD2; size: -
DNA: TGTGCCAGCAGCTCCCTCGGGACTAGCGGCGGGGAGACCCAGTACTTC; CDR3: CASSSLGTSGGETQYF; J: TRBJ2-5; V: TRBV7-2; D: TRBD2; size: -
DNA: TGCAGCGGGAACGGACAGGGACGGAACACTGAAGCTTTCTTT; CDR3: CSGNGQGRNTEAFF; J: TRBJ1-1; V: TRBV29-1; D: TRBD1; size: -
DNA: TGTGCCAGCAGTTTCGGAGGGGGGAGCCACTATGGCTACACCTTC; CDR3: CASSFGGGSHYGYTF; J: TRBJ1-2; V: TRBV7-9; D: -; size: many
DNA: TGTGCCAGCAGCGTAGGGGCTAGCGGGGCCACAGATACGCAGTATTTT; CDR3: CASSVGASGATDTQYF; J: TRBJ2-3; V: TRBV9; D: TRBD2; size: -
DNA: TGTGCTAGCAGCTTAAATAGCGGGGTTAACAATGAGCAGTTCTTC; CDR3: CASSLNSGVNNEQFF; J: TRBJ2-1; V: TRBV7-7; D: TRBD2; size: -
DNA: TGTGCCAGCAGAATGGGGGGGTCGGTCAATGAGCAGTTCTTC; CDR3: CASRMGGSVNEQFF; J: TRBJ2-1; V: TRBV27; D: TRBD2; size: -
DNA: TGTGCCAGCAGCTTCGGGACAGGGATCGAGCAGTACTTC; CDR3: CASSFGTGIEQYF; J: TRBJ2-7; V: TRBV7-6; D: TRBD1; size: -
DNA: TGCGCCAGCAGCTTGGACGGACAGGGTGGCTATGGCTACACCTTC; CDR3: CASSLDGQGGYGYTF; J: TRBJ1-2; V: TRBV5-1; D: TRBD1; size: -
DNA: TGTGCCAGCAGTGGGGGAGGGGGTGGCACAGATACGCAGTATTTT; CDR3: CASSGGGGGTDTQYF; J: TRBJ2-3; V: TRBV2; D: -; size: -
DNA: TGTGCCTGGAGTCAAAGGTGGGATGAGCAGTTCTTC; CDR3: CAWSQRWDEQFF; J: TRBJ2-1; V: TRBV30; D: -; size: once
DNA: TGCAGCGTTGCCCGGCCCGGGGAGCTGTTTTTT; CDR3: CSVARPGELFF; J: TRBJ2-2; V: TRBV29-1; D: -; size: -
DNA: TGTGCCAGCAGTGAAGGCGGGAGGTCCAGAGAGACCCAGTACTTC; CDR3: CASSEGGRSRETQYF; J: TRBJ2-5; V: TRBV6-1; D: TRBD2; size: -
DNA: TGCGCCAGCCATTTCGGCACGGGCGATGAGCAGTTCTTC; CDR3: CASHFGTGDEQFF; J: TRBJ2-1; V: TRBV5-1; D: -; size: once
DNA: TGTGCCTGGAGTACAGGGGGCTTGGGCTACACCTTC; CDR3: CAWSTGGLGYTF; J: TRBJ1-2; V: TRBV30; D: TRBD1; size: few
DNA: TGTGCCAGTAGTAGGGGGGACAGGGTGATAACCTATGGCTACACCTTC; CDR3: CASSRGDRVITYGYTF; J: TRBJ1-2; V: TRBV19; D: TRBD1; size: -
DNA: TGTGCCAGCAGCGCGACGGCTAACACTGAAGCTTTCTTT; CDR3: CASSATANTEAFF; J: TRBJ1-1; V: TRBV9; D: -; size: many
DNA: TGCGCCAGCAGGGGGACAGGGAAAACCGGGGAGCTGTTTTTT; CDR3: CASRGTGKTGELFF; J: TRBJ2-2; V: TRBV10-1; D: TRBD1; size: medium-sized
DNA: TGCGCCAGCAGCTTGTACAGGCTTACCGGGGAGCTGTTTTTT; CDR3: CASSLYRLTGELFF; J: TRBJ2-2; V: TRBV5-1; D: -; size: -
DNA: TGTGCCTGGGGTCTGATGAACACTGAAGCTTTCTTT; CDR3: CAWGLMNTEAFF; J: TRBJ1-1; V: TRBV30; D: -; size: -
DNA: TGCGCCAGCAGCCAGGGCAGGGGGCTGGGTGGAAACACCATATATTTT; CDR3: CASSQGRGLGGNTIYF; J: TRBJ1-3; V: TRBV4-3; D: TRBD1; size: -
DNA: TGTGCCAGCAGTCCCGGGACCTCCGTCGATGAGCAGTTCTTC; CDR3: CASSPGTSVDEQFF; J: TRBJ2-1; V: TRBV11-3; D: -; size: -
DNA: TGTGCCAGCACCTCCCAGGGGGTTGGTGAAGCTTTCTTT; CDR3: CASTSQGVGEAFF; J: TRBJ1-1; V: TRBV9; D: TRBD1; size: -
DNA: TGCGCCAGCAGCTTGCGGGCTGACAATGAGCAGTTCTTC; CDR3: CASSLRADNEQFF; J: TRBJ2-1; V: TRBV5-1; D: -; size: -